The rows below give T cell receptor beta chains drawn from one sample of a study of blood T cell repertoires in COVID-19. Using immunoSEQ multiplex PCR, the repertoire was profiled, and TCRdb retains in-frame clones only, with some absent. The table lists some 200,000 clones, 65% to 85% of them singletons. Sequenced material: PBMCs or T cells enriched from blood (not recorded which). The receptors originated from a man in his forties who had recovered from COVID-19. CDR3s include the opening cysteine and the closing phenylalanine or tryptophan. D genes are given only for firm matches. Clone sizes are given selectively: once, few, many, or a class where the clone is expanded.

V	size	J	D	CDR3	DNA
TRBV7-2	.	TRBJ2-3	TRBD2	CASSLAPGLAGSDTQYF	TGTGCCAGCAGCTTAGCTCCGGGACTAGCGGGATCAGATACGCAGTATTTT
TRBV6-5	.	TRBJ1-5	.	CASSYSPNQPQHF	TGTGCCAGCAGTTACAGCCCCAATCAGCCCCAGCATTTT
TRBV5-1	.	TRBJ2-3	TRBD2	CASSIDSGGTDTQYF	TGCGCCAGCAGTATAGATAGCGGGGGCACAGATACGCAGTATTTT
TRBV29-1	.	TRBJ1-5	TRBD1	CSVSGGTNQPQHF	TGCAGCGTCTCAGGGGGTACCAATCAGCCCCAGCATTTT
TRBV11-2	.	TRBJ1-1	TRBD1	CASSLGQGEAFF	TGTGCCAGCAGCTTGGGACAGGGGGAAGCTTTCTTT
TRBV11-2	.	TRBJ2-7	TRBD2	CASSAQTSGGIDEQYF	TGTGCCAGCAGCGCACAGACTAGCGGGGGGATCGACGAGCAGTACTTC
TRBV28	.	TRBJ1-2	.	CASTLQGYGYTF	TGTGCCAGCACCCTCCAGGGGTACGGCTACACCTTC
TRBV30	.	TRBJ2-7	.	CAWSPSYEQYF	TGTGCCTGGAGTCCTTCCTACGAGCAGTACTTC
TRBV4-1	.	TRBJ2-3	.	CASSQDSRGRYSDTQYF	TGCGCCAGCAGCCAAGATTCTAGGGGCAGGTATTCAGATACGCAGTATTTT
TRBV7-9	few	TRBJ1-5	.	CASSPSTGPGQPQHF	TGTGCCAGCAGTCCTTCAACAGGGCCTGGTCAGCCCCAGCATTTT
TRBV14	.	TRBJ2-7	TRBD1	CASSPGKGQGGYEQYF	TGTGCCAGCAGCCCCGGAAAAGGACAGGGGGGATACGAGCAGTACTTC
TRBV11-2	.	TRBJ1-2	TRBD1	CASSLRMGQHGYTF	TGTGCCAGCAGCTTAAGGATGGGACAGCATGGCTACACCTTC
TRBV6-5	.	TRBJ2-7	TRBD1	CASAFGTGSGEQYF	TGTGCCAGCGCGTTTGGGACAGGGTCGGGCGAGCAGTACTTC
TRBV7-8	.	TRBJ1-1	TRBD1	CASSSTQDRGSEAFF	TGTGCCAGCAGCTCGACCCAGGACAGGGGCTCTGAAGCTTTCTTT
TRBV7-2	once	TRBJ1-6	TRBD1	CASSTGQINSPLHF	TGTGCCAGCAGCACGGGACAGATTAATTCACCCCTCCACTTT
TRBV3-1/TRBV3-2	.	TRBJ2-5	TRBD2	CASDFSAGDGTQYF	TGTGCCAGCGACTTTTCGGCGGGGGATGGGACCCAGTACTTC
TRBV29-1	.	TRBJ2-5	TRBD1	CSVERTGRETQYF	TGCAGCGTTGAACGGACAGGGAGAGAGACCCAGTACTTC
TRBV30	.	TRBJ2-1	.	CAWSEEGSYNEQFF	TGTGCCTGGAGTGAGGAAGGGAGTTACAATGAGCAGTTCTTC
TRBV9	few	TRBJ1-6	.	CASSTRQSSYNSPLHF	TGTGCCAGCAGCACCCGACAGAGCTCCTATAATTCACCCCTCCACTTT
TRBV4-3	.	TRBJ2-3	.	CASSLSRSGTDTQYF	TGCGCCAGCAGCTTAAGCAGGTCGGGCACAGATACGCAGTATTTT
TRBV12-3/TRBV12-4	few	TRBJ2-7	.	CASSLGLRYEQYF	TGTGCCAGCAGTCTCGGACTGAGGTACGAGCAGTACTTC